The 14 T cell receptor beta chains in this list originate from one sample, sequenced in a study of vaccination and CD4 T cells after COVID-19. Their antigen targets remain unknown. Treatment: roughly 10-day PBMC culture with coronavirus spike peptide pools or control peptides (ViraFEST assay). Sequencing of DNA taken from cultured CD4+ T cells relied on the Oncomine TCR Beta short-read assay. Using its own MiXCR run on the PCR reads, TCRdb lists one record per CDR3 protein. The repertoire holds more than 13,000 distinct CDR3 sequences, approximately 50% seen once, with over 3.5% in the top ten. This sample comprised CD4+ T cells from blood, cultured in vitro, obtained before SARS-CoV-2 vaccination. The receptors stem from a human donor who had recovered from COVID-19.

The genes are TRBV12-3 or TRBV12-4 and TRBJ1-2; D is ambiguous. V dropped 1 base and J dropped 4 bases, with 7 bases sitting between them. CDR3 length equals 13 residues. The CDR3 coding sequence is TGTGCCAGCAGTTTAGATAAGGTCTATGGCTACACCTTC. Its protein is CASSLDKVYGYTF.

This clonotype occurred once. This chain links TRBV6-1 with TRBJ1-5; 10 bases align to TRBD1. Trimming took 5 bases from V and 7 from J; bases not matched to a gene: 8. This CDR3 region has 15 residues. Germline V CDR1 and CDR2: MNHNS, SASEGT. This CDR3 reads CASSHGTGDHQPQHF. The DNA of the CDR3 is TGTGCCAGCAGTCACGGGACAGGGGATCACCAGCCCCAGCATTTT.

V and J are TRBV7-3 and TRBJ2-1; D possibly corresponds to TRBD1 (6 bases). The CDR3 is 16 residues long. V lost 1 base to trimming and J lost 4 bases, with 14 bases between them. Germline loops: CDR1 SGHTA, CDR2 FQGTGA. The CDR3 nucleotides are TGTGCCAGCAGCTTAATCGCAGGGGCTAGGTACAATGAGCAGTTCTTC. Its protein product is CASSLIAGARYNEQFF.

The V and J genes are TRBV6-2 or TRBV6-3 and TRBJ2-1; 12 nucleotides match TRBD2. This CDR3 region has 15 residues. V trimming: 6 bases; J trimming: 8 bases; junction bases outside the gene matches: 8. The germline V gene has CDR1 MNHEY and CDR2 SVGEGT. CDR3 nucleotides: TGTGCCAGCAGGGACCGGACTAGCGGGGACCATGAGCAGTTCTTC. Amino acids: CASRDRTSGDHEQFF.

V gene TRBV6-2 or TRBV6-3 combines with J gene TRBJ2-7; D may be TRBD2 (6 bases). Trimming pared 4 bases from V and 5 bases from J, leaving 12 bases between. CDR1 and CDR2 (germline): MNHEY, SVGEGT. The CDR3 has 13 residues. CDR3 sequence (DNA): TGTGCCAGCAGTTTCAGGGAGGCCCACGAGCAGTACTTC. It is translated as CASSFREAHEQYF.

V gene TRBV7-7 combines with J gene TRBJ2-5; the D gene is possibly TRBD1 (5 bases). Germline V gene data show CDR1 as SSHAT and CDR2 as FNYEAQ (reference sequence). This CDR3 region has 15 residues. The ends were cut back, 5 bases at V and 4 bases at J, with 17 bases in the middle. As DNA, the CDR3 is TGTGCCAGCAGCCCCTCTGGGGCGGCAGGAGAGACCCAGTACTTC. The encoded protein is CASSPSGAAGETQYF.

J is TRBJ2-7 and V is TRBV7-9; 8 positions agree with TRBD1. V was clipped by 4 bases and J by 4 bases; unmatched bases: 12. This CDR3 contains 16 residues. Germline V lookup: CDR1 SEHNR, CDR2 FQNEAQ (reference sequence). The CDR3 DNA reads TGTGCCAGCAGCTCGAGCGACAGGGGAGGAATATACGAGCAGTACTTC. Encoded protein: CASSSSDRGGIYEQYF.

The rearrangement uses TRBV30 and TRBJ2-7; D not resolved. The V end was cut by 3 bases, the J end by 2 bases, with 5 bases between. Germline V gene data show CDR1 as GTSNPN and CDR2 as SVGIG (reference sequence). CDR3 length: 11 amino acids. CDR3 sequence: CAWSIAYEQYF. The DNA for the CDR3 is TGTGCCTGGAGCATCGCCTACGAGCAGTACTTC.

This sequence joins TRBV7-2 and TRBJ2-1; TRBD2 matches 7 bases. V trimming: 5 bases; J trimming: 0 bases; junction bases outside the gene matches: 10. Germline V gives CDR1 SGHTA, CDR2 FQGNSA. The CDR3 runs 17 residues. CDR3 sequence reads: CASSPRGRESSYNEQFF. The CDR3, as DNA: TGTGCCAGCAGCCCCCGGGGGAGGGAGAGCTCCTACAATGAGCAGTTCTTC.

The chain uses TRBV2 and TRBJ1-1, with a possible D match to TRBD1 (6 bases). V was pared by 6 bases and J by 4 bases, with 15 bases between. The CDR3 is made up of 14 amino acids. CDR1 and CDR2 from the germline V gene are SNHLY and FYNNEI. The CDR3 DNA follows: TGTGCCAGCAGCCAGACAGGACGGAGCACTGAAGCTTTCTTT. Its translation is CASSQTGRSTEAFF.

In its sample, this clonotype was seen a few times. The CDR3: CASSDRDRGGYTF. CDR3 nucleotide sequence: TGTGCCAGCAGCGACCGGGACAGGGGCGGCTACACCTTC. This chain links TRBV6-1 with TRBJ1-2; 10 nucleotides match TRBD1. The V segment lost 6 bases and the J segment 8 bases; nucleotides outside the gene matches: 6. This CDR3 is built from 13 residues. Germline V lookup: CDR1 MNHNS, CDR2 SASEGT.

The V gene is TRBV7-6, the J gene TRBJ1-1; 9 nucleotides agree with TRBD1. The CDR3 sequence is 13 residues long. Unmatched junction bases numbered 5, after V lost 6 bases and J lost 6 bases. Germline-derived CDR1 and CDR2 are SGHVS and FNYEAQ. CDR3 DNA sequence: TGTGCCAGCAGTCACGACAGGGGGGCTGAAGCTTTCTTT. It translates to CASSHDRGAEAFF.

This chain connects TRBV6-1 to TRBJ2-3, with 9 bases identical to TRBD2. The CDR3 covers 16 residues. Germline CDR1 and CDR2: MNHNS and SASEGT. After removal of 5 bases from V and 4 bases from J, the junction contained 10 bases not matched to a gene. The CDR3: CASSHPGGRDADTQYF. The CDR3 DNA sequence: TGTGCCAGCAGTCACCCCGGCGGGAGGGATGCAGATACGCAGTATTTT.

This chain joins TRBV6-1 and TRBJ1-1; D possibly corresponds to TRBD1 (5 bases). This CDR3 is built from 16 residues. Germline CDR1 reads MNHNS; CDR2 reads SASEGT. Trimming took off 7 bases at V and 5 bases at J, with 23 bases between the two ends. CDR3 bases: TGTGCCAGCACCAAGTCCGGGACGTCACTACGGACTGAAGCTTTCTTT. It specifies CASTKSGTSLRTEAFF.